The rows below give T cell receptor beta chains drawn from one sample of a study of immune evolution from preneoplasia to lung adenocarcinoma. Here immunoSEQ multiplex PCR was the method, and the copy in TCRdb shows in-frame clones only, minus some. The sample includes about 3,900 clones, about 85% of them seen just once. The sample was FFPE minimally invasive lung adenocarcinoma tissue. The receptors here all came from a donor aged 70 or over with lung adenocarcinoma. CDR3s include the opening cysteine and the closing phenylalanine or tryptophan. The D gene is left open where the match is weak. Clone size is shown for a subset of rows, as once, few, many or a class of expanded clone.

cdr3_length	j_call	v_call	d_call	clone_size	cdr3_nt	cdr3_aa
13	TRBJ2-7	TRBV5-1	TRBD1	few	TGCGCCAGCAGCCCGGGACAGAACTACGAGCAGTACTTC	CASSPGQNYEQYF
16	TRBJ2-5	TRBV10-3	TRBD1	-	TGTGCCATCAGTGAGTCTGGGGGACAGGGACAAGAGACCCAGTACTTC	CAISESGGQGQETQYF
16	TRBJ2-4	TRBV4-3	-	-	TGCGCCAGCAGCCAAGACCCCAGGGGGGCCGCAAACATTCAGTACTTC	CASSQDPRGAANIQYF
10	TRBJ2-1	TRBV20-1	-	-	TGCAGTGCTAGCACCCTTGAGCAGTTCTTC	CSASTLEQFF
13	TRBJ2-1	TRBV7-2	-	few	TGTGCCAGCAGCTCCACTCAACACAATGAGCAGTTCTTC	CASSSTQHNEQFF
11	TRBJ1-2	TRBV7-2	-	-	TGTGCCAGCAACGGTGGGGATGGCTACACCTTC	CASNGGDGYTF
23	TRBJ2-2	TRBV9	-	-	TGTGCCAGCAGCTCACGCCTCCCGAGCAGGGGTCAGCGGGGACAAGTGAACACCGGGGAGCTGTTTTTT	CASSSRLPSRGQRGQVNTGELFF
13	TRBJ1-1	TRBV30	-	-	TGTGCCTGGATGTCGACTAGTTACACTGAAGCTTTCTTT	CAWMSTSYTEAFF
16	TRBJ2-7	TRBV5-1	TRBD2	-	TGCGCCAGCAGCCCCAGGAGCGGGGTCCTCTCCTACGAGCAGTACTTC	CASSPRSGVLSYEQYF
12	TRBJ2-7	TRBV10-2	-	-	TGCGCCAGCACCACTAGTTTCCACGAGCAGTACTTC	CASTTSFHEQYF
13	TRBJ1-1	TRBV7-6	-	-	TGTGCCAGCAGCAGACAGGTGGACACTGAAGCTTTCTTT	CASSRQVDTEAFF
13	TRBJ2-7	TRBV2	-	-	TGTGCCAGCAGTGGAGGCGGACCCTACGAGCAGTACTTC	CASSGGGPYEQYF
13	TRBJ1-2	TRBV6-5	-	-	TGTGCCAGCACCCGGGACATAAACTATGGCTACACCTTC	CASTRDINYGYTF
13	TRBJ1-1	TRBV28	-	-	TGTGCCTGTCTACGAGGGATGAACACTGAAGCTTTCTTT	CACLRGMNTEAFF
13	TRBJ2-6	TRBV7-2	-	-	TGTGCCAGCAGCTTGGACGGAAACAACGTCCTGACTTTC	CASSLDGNNVLTF
16	TRBJ2-2	TRBV9	-	-	TGTGCCAGCAGCGCCCGATCAGGACGGAACACCGGGGAGCTGTTTTTT	CASSARSGRNTGELFF
13	TRBJ2-3	TRBV7-9	-	-	TGTGCCAGCAGCTTAGTCGGGGGAGATACGCAGTATTTT	CASSLVGGDTQYF
15	TRBJ2-3	TRBV5-1	-	-	TGCGCCAGCAGCCGGGCGAGTCTTCGTGCAGATACGCAGTATTTT	CASSRASLRADTQYF
13	TRBJ2-7	TRBV6-1	-	-	TGTGCCAGCAGTTTAACGGGATACTACGAGCAGTACTTC	CASSLTGYYEQYF
16	TRBJ2-1	TRBV7-3	TRBD2	-	TGTGCCAGCAGCCCCACTAGCGGGGACTCCTACAATGAGCAGTTCTTC	CASSPTSGDSYNEQFF
15	TRBJ2-7	TRBV9	TRBD2	-	TGTGCCAGCAGCGCCGGACTAGCGGGCTCCTACGAGCAGTACTTC	CASSAGLAGSYEQYF
15	TRBJ2-7	TRBV4-1	-	-	TGCGCCAGCAGCCAAGAATATTTGGACCGCTACGAGCAGTACTTC	CASSQEYLDRYEQYF
15	TRBJ2-7	TRBV9	-	-	TGTGCCAGCAGCGTAGAAGCGGATAGCTCCTACGAGCAGTACTTC	CASSVEADSSYEQYF
14	TRBJ2-7	TRBV6-5	TRBD2	-	TGTGCCAGCAGTACTGGGACCGGGAGGTACGAACAGTACTTC	CASSTGTGRYEQYF
15	TRBJ2-2	TRBV5-1	-	-	TGCGCCAGCAGCCTGACCTTTCTTAGCACCGGGGAGCTGTTTTTT	CASSLTFLSTGELFF
15	TRBJ2-5	TRBV19	TRBD1	-	TGTGCCAGTAGTAGACAGGGGGACGGACAAGAGACCCAGTACTTC	CASSRQGDGQETQYF
14	TRBJ1-1	TRBV7-2	-	once	TGTGCCAGCAGCTTAAGGGGGAGCGGCACTGAAGCTTTCTTT	CASSLRGSGTEAFF
14	TRBJ1-6	TRBV28	-	-	TGTGCCAGCAGTTGGGGCAGGGGTAATTCACCCCTCCACTTT	CASSWGRGNSPLHF
14	TRBJ2-1	TRBV7-2	-	-	TGTGCCAGCAGTCCCGACAGGTCCTACAATGAGCAGTTCTTC	CASSPDRSYNEQFF